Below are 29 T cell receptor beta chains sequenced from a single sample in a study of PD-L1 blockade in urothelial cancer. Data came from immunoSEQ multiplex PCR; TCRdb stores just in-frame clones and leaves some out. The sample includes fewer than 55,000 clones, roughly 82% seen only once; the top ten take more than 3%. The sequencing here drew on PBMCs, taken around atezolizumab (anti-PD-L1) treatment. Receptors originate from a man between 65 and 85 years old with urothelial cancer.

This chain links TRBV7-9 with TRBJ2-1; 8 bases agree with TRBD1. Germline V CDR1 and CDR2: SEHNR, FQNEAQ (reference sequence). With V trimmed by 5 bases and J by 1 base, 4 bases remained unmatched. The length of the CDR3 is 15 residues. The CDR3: CASSVDRGSYNEQFF. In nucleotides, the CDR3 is TGTGCCAGCAGCGTCGACAGGGGATCCTACAATGAGCAGTTCTTC.

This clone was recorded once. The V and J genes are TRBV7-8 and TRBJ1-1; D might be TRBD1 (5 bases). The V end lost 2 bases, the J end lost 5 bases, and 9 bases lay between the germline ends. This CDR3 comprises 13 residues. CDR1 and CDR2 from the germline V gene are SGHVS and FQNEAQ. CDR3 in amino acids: CASSLNKGTEAFF. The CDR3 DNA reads TGTGCCAGCAGCTTAAATAAGGGGACTGAAGCTTTCTTT.

CDR3 nucleotide sequence: TGTGCCAGCTCACCACCAGGGGCAAGTGAGCAGTTCTTC. Its protein product is CASSPPGASEQFF. The chain combines TRBV18 with TRBJ2-1; tentative D call: TRBD1 (5 bases). CDR1 and CDR2 (germline): KGHSH, LQKENI. With 0 bases removed from V and 9 bases from J, the gap between germline ends came to 9 bases. This CDR3 contains 13 residues.

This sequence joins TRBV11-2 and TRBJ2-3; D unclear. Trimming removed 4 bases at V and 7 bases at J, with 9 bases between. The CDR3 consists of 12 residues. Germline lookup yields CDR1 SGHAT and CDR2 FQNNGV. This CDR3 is CASSSDSYTQYF. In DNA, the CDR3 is TGTGCCAGCAGCTCTGACTCCTATACGCAGTATTTT.

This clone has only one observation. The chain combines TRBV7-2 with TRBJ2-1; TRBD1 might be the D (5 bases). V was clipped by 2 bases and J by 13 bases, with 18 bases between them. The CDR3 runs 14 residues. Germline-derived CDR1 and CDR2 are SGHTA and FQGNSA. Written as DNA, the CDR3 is TGTGCCAGCAGCTTACAACAGGCGAATACCCCACAGTTCTTC. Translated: CASSLQQANTPQFF.

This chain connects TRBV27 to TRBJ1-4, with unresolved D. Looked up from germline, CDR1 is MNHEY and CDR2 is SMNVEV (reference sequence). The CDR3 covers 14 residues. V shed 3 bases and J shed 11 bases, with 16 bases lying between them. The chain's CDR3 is CASSFSRRAPKLFF. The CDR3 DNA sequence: TGTGCCAGCAGTTTTTCCCGGAGGGCCCCTAAACTGTTTTTT.

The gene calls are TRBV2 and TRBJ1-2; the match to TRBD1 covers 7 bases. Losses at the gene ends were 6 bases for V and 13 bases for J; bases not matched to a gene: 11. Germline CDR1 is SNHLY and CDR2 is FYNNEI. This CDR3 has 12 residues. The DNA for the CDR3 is TGTGCCAGCAGCCTACTAACAGGGGCCTTCACCTTC. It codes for CASSLLTGAFTF.

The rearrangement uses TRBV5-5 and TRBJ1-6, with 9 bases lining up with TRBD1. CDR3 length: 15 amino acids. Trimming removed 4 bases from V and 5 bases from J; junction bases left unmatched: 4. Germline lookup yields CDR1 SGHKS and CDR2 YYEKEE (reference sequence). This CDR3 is CASSPDRGDNSPLHF. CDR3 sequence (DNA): TGTGCCAGCAGCCCGGACAGGGGAGATAATTCACCCCTCCACTTT.

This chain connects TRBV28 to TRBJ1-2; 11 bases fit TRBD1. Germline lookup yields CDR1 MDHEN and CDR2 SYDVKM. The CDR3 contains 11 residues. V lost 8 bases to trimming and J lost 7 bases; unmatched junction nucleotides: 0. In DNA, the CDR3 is TGTGCCAGCGGACAGGGGGCTGGCTACACCTTC. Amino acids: CASGQGAGYTF.

In DNA, the CDR3 is TGCGCCAGCAGCCAGGGGACAGGGCAGCAGTACTTC. Its translation: CASSQGTGQQYF. The chain links TRBV5-1 to TRBJ2-7; 9 bases are a match to TRBD1. CDR1 and CDR2 (germline): SGHRS, YFSETQ. The V gene end was trimmed by 4 bases and the J gene end by 8 bases; junction bases not matched to a gene: 4. The CDR3 is 12 amino acids.

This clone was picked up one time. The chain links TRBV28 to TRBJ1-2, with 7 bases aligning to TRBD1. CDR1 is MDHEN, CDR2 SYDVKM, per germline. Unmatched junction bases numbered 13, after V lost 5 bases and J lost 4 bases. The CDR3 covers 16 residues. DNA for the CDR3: TGTGCCAGCAGTCCCCCCGAGGGGGCGCTGAGCTATGGCTACACCTTC. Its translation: CASSPPEGALSYGYTF.

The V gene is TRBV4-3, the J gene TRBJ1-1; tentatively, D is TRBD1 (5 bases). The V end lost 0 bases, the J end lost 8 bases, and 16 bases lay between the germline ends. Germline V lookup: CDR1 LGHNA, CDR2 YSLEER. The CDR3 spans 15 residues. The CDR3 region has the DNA TGCGCCAGCAGCCAAGAGGGGACCGTGGGGGGGGAAGCTTTCTTT. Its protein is CASSQEGTVGGEAFF.

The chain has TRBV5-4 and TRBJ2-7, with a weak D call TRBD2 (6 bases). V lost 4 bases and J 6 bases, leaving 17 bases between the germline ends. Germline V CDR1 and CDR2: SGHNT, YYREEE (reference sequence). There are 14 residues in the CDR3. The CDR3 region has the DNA TGTGCCAGCAGCCATCCGGGACTGGGAGGCGAGCAGTACTTC. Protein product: CASSHPGLGGEQYF.

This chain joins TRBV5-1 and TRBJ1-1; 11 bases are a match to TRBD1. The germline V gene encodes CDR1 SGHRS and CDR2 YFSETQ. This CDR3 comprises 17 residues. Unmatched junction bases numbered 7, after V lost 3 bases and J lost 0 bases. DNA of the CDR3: TGCGCCAGCAGCTATGGGACAGGGGGAACTTTGAACACTGAAGCTTTCTTT. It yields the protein CASSYGTGGTLNTEAFF. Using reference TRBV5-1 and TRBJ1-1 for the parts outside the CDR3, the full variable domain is KAGVTQTPRYLIKTRGQQVTLSCSPISGHRSVSWYQQTPGQGLQFLFEYFSETQRNKGNFPGRFSGRQFSNSRSEMNVSTLELGDSALYLCASSYGTGGTLNTEAFFGQGTRLTVV.

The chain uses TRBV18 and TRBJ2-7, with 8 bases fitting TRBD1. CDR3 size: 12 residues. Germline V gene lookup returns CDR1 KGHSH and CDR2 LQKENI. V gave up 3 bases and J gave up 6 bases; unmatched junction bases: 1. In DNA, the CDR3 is TGTGCCAGCTCACCCGGACAGGGCGAGCAGTACTTC. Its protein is CASSPGQGEQYF.

The CDR3 region has the DNA TGTGCCTGGAAAGGGACAGGGTTTGAAGCTTTCTTT. Protein sequence: CAWKGTGFEAFF. The chain uses TRBV30 and TRBJ1-1; TRBD1 matches 9 bases. The germline CDR1 and CDR2 sequences are GTSNPN and SVGIG (reference sequence). This CDR3 comprises 12 residues. The trim removed 4 bases at V and 7 bases at J, leaving 4 bases unmatched.

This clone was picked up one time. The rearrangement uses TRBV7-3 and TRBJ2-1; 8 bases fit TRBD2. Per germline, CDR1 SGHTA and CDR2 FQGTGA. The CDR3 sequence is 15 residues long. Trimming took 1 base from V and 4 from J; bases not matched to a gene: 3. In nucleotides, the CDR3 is TGTGCCAGCAGCTTAATACCTAGCGGGTACAATGAGCAGTTCTTC. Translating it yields CASSLIPSGYNEQFF.

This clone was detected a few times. CDR3 nucleotide sequence: TGTGCCTGGGACAGGGGCTACACTGAAGCTTTCTTT. Its translation is CAWDRGYTEAFF. V gene TRBV30 combines with J gene TRBJ1-1, with TRBD1 identical over 8 bases. The CDR3 covers 12 residues. Germline CDR1 and CDR2: GTSNPN and SVGIG (reference sequence). V was pared by 5 bases and J by 3 bases, with 2 bases of the junction left unmatched.

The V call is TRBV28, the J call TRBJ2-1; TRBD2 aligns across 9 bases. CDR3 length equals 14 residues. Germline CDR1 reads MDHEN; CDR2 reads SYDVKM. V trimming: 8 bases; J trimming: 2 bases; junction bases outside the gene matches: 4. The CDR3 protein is CASLSSGTYNEQFF. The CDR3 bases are TGTGCCAGCCTTTCTAGCGGGACCTACAATGAGCAGTTCTTC.

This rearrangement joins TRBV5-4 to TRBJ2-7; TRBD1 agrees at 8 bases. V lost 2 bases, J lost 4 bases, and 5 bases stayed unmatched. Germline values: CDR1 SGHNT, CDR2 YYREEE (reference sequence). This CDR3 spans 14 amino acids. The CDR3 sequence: CASSLAGTGYEQYF. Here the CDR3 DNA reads TGTGCCAGCAGCTTAGCCGGGACAGGATACGAGCAGTACTTC.

For the CDR3, the DNA is TGTGCCAGCAGCTCCCTGGCGGGGGCGAATAACTATGGCTACACCTTC. It codes for CASSSLAGANNYGYTF. The chain couples TRBV7-6 to TRBJ1-2; TRBD1 is a possible D gene (6 bases). V lost 4 bases, J lost 1 base, and 16 bases lay in between. The CDR3 runs to 16 residues. Germline V gene data show CDR1 as SGHVS and CDR2 as FNYEAQ. The whole variable domain, remainder taken from reference TRBV7-6 and TRBJ1-2, is GAGVSQSPRYKVTKRGQDVALRCDPISGHVSLYWYRQALGQGPEFLTYFNYEAQQDKSGLPNDRFSAERPEGSISTLTIQRTEQRDSAMYRCASSSLAGANNYGYTFGSGTRLTVV.

CDR3 DNA: TGTGCCAGCAGCTTAGACGGGGGGCCACGAGAGACCCAGTACTTC. This gives the protein CASSLDGGPRETQYF. J is TRBJ2-5 and V is TRBV7-9; maybe TRBD2 (7 bases). Trimming cost V 1 base and J 4 bases, with 13 bases left between them. This CDR3 has 15 residues. Per germline, CDR1 SEHNR and CDR2 FQNEAQ (reference sequence).

The CDR3 sequence is CASSLSGVDQPQHF. Here the CDR3 DNA reads TGTGCCAGCAGCCTCTCAGGGGTGGATCAGCCCCAGCATTTT. V usage is TRBV9 and J usage is TRBJ1-5, with D possibly being TRBD1 (6 bases). Germline lookup yields CDR1 SGDLS and CDR2 YYNGEE. The CDR3 length is 14 residues. V dropped 4 bases and J dropped 5 bases, with 13 bases sitting between them.

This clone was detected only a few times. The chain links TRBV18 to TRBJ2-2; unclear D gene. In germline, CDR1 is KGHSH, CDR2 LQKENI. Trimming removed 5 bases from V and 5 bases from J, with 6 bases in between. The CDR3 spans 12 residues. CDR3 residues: CASSTSTGELFF. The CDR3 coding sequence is TGTGCCAGCTCAACAAGTACCGGGGAGCTGTTTTTT.

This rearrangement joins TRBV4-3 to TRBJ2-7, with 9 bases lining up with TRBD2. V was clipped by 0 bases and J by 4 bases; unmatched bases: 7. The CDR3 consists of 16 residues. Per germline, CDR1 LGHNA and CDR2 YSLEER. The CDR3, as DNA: TGCGCCAGCAGCCAAGATCGAGGTAGCGGGAGTTACGAGCAGTACTTC. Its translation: CASSQDRGSGSYEQYF.

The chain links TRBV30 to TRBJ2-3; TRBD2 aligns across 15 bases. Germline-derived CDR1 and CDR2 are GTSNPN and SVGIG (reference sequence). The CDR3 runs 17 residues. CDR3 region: CAVGLAGGTISTDTQYF. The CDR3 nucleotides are TGTGCAGTCGGACTAGCGGGGGGGACGATAAGCACAGATACGCAGTATTTT.

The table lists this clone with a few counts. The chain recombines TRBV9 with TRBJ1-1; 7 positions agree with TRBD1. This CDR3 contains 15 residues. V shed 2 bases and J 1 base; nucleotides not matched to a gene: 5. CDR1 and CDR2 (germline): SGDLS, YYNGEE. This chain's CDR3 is CASSVVRGWNTEAFF. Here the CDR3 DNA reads TGTGCCAGCAGCGTCGTCAGGGGGTGGAACACTGAAGCTTTCTTT.

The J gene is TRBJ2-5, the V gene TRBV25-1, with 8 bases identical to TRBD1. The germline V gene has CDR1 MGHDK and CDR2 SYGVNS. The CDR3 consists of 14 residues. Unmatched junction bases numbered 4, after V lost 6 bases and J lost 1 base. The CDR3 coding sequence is TGTGCCAGCAGAACAGGGGGGCCCCAAGAGACCCAGTACTTC. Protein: CASRTGGPQETQYF.

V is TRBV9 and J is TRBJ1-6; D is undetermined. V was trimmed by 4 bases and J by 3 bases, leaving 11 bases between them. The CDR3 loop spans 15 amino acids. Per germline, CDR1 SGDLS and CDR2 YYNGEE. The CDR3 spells CASSSRDSYNSPLHF. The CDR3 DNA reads TGTGCCAGCAGCTCCCGGGATAGCTATAATTCACCCCTCCACTTT.